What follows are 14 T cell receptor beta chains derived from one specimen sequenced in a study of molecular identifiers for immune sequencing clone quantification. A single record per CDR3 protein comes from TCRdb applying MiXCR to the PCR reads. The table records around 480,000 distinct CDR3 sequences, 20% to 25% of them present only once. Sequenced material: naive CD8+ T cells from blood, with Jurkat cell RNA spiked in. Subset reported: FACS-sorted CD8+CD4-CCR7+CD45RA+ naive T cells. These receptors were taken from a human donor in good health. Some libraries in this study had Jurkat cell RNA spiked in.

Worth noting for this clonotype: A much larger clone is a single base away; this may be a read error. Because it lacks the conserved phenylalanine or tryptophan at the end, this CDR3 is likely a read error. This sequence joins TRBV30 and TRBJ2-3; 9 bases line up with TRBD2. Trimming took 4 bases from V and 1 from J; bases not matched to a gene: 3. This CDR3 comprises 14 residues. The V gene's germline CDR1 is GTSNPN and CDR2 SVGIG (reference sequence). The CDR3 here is CAWTASGGTDTQYI. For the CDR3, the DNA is TGTGCCTGGACGGCTAGCGGGGGCACAGATACGCAGTATATT.

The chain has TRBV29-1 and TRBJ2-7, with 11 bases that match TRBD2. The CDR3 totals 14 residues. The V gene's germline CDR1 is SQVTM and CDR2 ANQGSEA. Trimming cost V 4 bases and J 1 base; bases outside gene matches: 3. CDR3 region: CSVARLAGSYEQYF. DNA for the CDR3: TGCAGCGTTGCTCGACTAGCGGGGTCCTACGAGCAGTACTTC.

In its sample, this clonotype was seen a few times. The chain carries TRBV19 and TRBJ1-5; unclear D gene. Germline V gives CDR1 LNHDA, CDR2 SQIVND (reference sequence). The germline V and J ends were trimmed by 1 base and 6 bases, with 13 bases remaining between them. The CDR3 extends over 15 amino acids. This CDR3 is CASSIATRTVQPQHF. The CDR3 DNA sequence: TGTGCCAGTAGTATAGCCACCAGGACGGTTCAGCCCCAGCATTTT.

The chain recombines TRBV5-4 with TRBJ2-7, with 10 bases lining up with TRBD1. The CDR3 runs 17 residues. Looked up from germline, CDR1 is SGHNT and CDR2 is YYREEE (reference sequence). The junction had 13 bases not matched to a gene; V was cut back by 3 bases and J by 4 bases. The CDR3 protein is CASSSYPGTGVVYEQYF. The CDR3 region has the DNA TGTGCCAGCAGCTCGTACCCCGGGACAGGGGTTGTATACGAGCAGTACTTC.

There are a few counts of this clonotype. The CDR3 protein is CTSSQVVRRSITEAFF. CDR3 bases: TGCACCAGCAGCCAAGTGGTCCGCCGGTCCATCACTGAAGCTTTCTTT. The chain employs TRBV1 and TRBJ1-1. TRBV1 is termed a pseudogene. This CDR3 is 16 amino acids long.

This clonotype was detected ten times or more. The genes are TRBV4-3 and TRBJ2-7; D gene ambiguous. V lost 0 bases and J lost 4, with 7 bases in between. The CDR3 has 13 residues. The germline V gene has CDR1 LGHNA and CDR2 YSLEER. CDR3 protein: CASSQESRYEQYF. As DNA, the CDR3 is TGCGCCAGCAGCCAAGAATCCCGATACGAGCAGTACTTC.

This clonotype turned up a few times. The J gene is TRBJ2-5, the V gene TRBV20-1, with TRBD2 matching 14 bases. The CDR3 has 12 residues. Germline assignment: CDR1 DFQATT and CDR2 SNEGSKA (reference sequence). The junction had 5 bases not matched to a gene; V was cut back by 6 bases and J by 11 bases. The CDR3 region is CSAGLAGALQYF. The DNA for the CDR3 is TGCAGTGCGGGACTAGCGGGGGCCTTACAGTACTTC.

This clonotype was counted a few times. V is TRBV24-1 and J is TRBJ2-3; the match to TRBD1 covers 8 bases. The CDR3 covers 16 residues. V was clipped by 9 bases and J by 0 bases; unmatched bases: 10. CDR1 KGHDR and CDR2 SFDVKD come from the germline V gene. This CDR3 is CATGPQGGRSTDTQYF. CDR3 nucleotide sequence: TGTGCCACCGGTCCACAGGGGGGAAGAAGCACAGATACGCAGTATTTT.

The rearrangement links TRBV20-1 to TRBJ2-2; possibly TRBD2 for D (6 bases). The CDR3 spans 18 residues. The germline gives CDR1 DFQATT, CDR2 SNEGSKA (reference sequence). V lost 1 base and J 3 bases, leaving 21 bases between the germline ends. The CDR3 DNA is TGCAGTGCTAGAGCTTTTGGAGGGAGGCTGGGAGACACCGGGGAGCTGTTTTTT. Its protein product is CSARAFGGRLGDTGELFF.

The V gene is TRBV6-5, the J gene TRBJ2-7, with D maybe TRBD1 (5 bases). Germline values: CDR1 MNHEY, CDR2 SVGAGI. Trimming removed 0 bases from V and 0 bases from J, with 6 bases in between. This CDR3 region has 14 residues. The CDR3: CASSYSRDSYEQYF. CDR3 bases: TGTGCCAGCAGTTACTCCAGGGACTCCTACGAGCAGTACTTC.

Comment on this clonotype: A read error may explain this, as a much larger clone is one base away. CDR3: CVSSETGDEQYF. The CDR3 DNA is TGTGTCAGCTCAGAGACAGGGGACGAGCAGTACTTC. This rearrangement joins TRBV18 to TRBJ2-7; 8 bases line up with TRBD1. There are 12 residues in the CDR3. The germline CDR1 and CDR2 sequences are KGHSH and LQKENI.

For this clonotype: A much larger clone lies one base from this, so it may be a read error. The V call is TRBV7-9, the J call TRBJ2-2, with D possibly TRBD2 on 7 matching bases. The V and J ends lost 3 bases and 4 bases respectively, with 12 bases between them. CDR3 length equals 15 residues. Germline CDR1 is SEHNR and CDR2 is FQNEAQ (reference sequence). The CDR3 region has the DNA TGTGCCAGCAGCTTGGGGGGGCCGAGCACCGGGGAGCTGTTTTTT. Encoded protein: CASSLGGPSTGELFF.

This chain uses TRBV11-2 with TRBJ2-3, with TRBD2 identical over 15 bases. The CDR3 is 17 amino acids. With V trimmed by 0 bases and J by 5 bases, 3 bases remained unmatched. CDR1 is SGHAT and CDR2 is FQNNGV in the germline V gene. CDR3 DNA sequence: TGTGCCAGCAGCTTAGAGGGGGGACTAGCGGGGGGAGATACGCAGTATTTT. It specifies CASSLEGGLAGGDTQYF.

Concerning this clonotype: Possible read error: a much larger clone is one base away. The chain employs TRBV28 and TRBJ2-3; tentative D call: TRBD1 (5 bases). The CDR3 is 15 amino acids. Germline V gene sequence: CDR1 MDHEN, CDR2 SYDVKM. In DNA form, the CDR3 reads TGTGCCAGCAGTTTGGGCAGGGTAATGTCAGATACGCGGTATTTT. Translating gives CASSLGRVMSDTRYF.